This T cell receptor beta chain was sequenced during a study of identical twins. TCRdb fed the 5' RACE reads into MiXCR, producing one record per CDR3 protein. The sample lists 570,000 or so distinct CDR3 sequences; more than 9% were seen once. Regarding this clonotype: Its antigen is not known.

Study conclusions and caveats: There was more out-of-frame TCR alpha sharing in monozygotic twins than models estimated. It was possible that invariant MAIT and iNKT cells partly confounded the zero-insertion analyses.

In germline, CDR1 is SGHDT, CDR2 YYEEEE. The CDR3 is made up of 17 amino acids. V shed 0 bases and J 2 bases; nucleotides not matched to a gene: 9. Separately, the same data were catalogued under a study of yellow fever vaccine responses in identical twins.

This chain joins TRBV5-6 and TRBJ2-3; 7 positions match TRBD1. The TCR sequence derives from a woman under 30 in good health. Material: PBMCs. The CDR3 sequence is CASSLGVARGLTDTQYF. CDR3 nucleotides: TGTGCCAGCAGCTTGGGGGTCGCTAGGGGGCTCACAGATACGCAGTATTTT.